This T cell receptor beta chain was sequenced in a study of radiation and T cells in renal cell carcinoma. Study overall: Nephrectomy followed 15 Gy stereotactic body radiation by 4 weeks. Study-wide points: Without pretreatment biopsies, baseline tumor clonotype presence was undetermined. In blood, top tumor clones expanded by 2 weeks, shrinking by 4.

The germline CDR1 and CDR2 sequences are SGHTA and FQGNSA. This CDR3 has 14 residues. V lost 2 bases and J 7 bases, leaving 15 bases between the germline ends. Sequenced by immunoSEQ multiplex PCR; TCRdb stores in-frame clones only, minus some. The sample yields approximately 140,000 clones, roughly 80% seen once. Time point of the sample: baseline pretreatment blood. Treatment noted: 15 Gy SBRT to primary tumor, nephrectomy 4 weeks later. The patient's renal cell carcinoma had clear cell pathology. Details on this clone: Its cognate antigen is unknown.

This receptor was obtained from a woman aged 50 to 60 with renal cell carcinoma. Source: blood, taken from a patient whose treatment included radiotherapy and nephrectomy. This chain links TRBV7-2 with TRBJ2-7, with no clear D. The CDR3 coding sequence is TGTGCCAGCAGCTTATGGGAATTAACACGGGAGCAGTACTTC. It specifies CASSLWELTREQYF.